The next 18 T cell receptor beta chains were all read from a single sample in a study of T cells in Graves' hyperthyroidism and ophthalmopathy. Amplification yielded TCR beta CDR3 regions, with RNA transcripts as the source. HTBI primers were the set used in a first-round RT-PCR of the TCR CDR3. TCRdb passed the multiplex PCR reads through MiXCR, listing each CDR3 protein once. The data contain 300,000 to 350,000 distinct CDR3 sequences, about 15% of them seen just once; the ten biggest clones take up 20% to 25%. The source material was blood. The receptors originated from a young woman with Graves' hyperthyroidism.

In its sample, this clonotype was seen many times. The genes are TRBV12-3 or TRBV12-4 and TRBJ2-1; D possibly corresponds to TRBD1 (6 bases). CDR3 length: 15 residues. V was shortened by 0 bases and J by 5 bases, with 11 bases between the two germline ends. The chain's CDR3 is CASSLANRAHNEQFF. Written as DNA, the CDR3 is TGTGCCAGCAGTTTAGCCAACAGGGCCCACAATGAGCAGTTCTTC.

This clonotype was recorded many times. The chain joins TRBV20-1 to TRBJ2-2; a possible D gene is TRBD1 (6 bases). The V end lost 6 bases, the J end lost 1 base, and 9 bases lay between the germline ends. Germline V lookup: CDR1 DFQATT, CDR2 SNEGSKA (reference sequence). The CDR3 extends over 13 amino acids. CDR3 DNA: TGCAGTGCCAGGACAGAGAACACCGGGGAGCTGTTTTTT. Protein sequence: CSARTENTGELFF.

This clonotype was seen repeatedly, ten times or more. This chain links TRBV28 with TRBJ2-7, with D unclear. CDR1 is MDHEN, CDR2 SYDVKM, per germline. Trimming removed 4 bases from V and 1 base from J, with 14 bases in between. The CDR3 loop spans 15 amino acids. CDR3 in amino acids: CASSSDYRVSYEQYF. The CDR3 region has the DNA TGTGCCAGCAGTTCCGATTACCGCGTATCCTACGAGCAGTACTTC.

The V and J genes are TRBV7-9 and TRBJ2-2; 8 bases fit TRBD2. This CDR3 region has 18 residues. With V trimmed by 5 bases and J by 1 base, 12 bases remained unmatched. In germline, CDR1 is SEHNR, CDR2 FQNEAQ (reference sequence). The CDR3 spells CASSLLRLAGQNTGELFF. The CDR3 DNA reads TGTGCCAGCAGCCTCCTTCGGCTAGCGGGCCAGAACACCGGGGAGCTGTTTTTT.

This clonotype occurred many times. The V call is TRBV5-6, the J call TRBJ2-1, with 11 positions matching TRBD2. The CDR3 consists of 15 residues. Germline lookup yields CDR1 SGHDT and CDR2 YYEEEE. Trimming cost V 4 bases and J 3 bases; bases outside gene matches: 3. The CDR3 DNA reads TGTGCCAGCAGCCGACTAGCGGGAAACTACAATGAGCAGTTCTTC. Encoded protein: CASSRLAGNYNEQFF.

A few counts support this clonotype. The chain is built from TRBV5-1 and TRBJ2-7; no clear D. Trimming took 6 bases from V and 0 from J, leaving 10 bases between them. The CDR3 totals 13 residues. Germline V gene data show CDR1 as SGHRS and CDR2 as YFSETQ. This CDR3 is CASNAPSSYEQYF. Written as DNA, the CDR3 is TGCGCCAGCAACGCCCCAAGCTCCTACGAGCAGTACTTC.

This clonotype was seen repeatedly, ten times or more. This chain joins TRBV19 and TRBJ2-7; perhaps TRBD2 as D (5 bases). The CDR3 extends over 13 amino acids. The germline gives CDR1 LNHDA, CDR2 SQIVND (reference sequence). V was pared by 4 bases and J by 0 bases, with 7 bases between. The DNA of the CDR3 is TGTGCCAGTAGTACCGGGGTCTCCTACGAGCAGTACTTC. Residues: CASSTGVSYEQYF.

In its sample, this clonotype was seen many times. This chain connects TRBV2 to TRBJ2-1; 9 bases agree with TRBD2. V lost 7 bases, J lost 9 bases, and 19 bases stayed unmatched. The CDR3 runs 17 residues. CDR1 is SNHLY, CDR2 FYNNEI, per germline. This chain's CDR3 is CASKRVYRSAGGPEQFF. The CDR3 DNA reads as TGTGCCAGCAAAAGGGTTTATCGATCAGCGGGAGGTCCTGAGCAGTTCTTC.

This clonotype has a handful of counts. This chain links TRBV27 with TRBJ2-3; the D gene is possibly TRBD1 (5 bases). V was trimmed by 3 bases and J by 0 bases, leaving 19 bases between them. There are 18 residues in the CDR3. The germline CDR1 and CDR2 sequences are MNHEY and SMNVEV (reference sequence). This CDR3 reads CASSFSGRLRYSTDTQYF. In DNA, the CDR3 is TGTGCCAGCAGTTTCTCAGGGCGCCTACGCTATAGCACAGATACGCAGTATTTT.

The chain has TRBV20-1 and TRBJ2-7, with 9 bases aligning to TRBD2. CDR3 length: 14 amino acids. Germline-derived CDR1 and CDR2 are DFQATT and SNEGSKA (reference sequence). Losses at the gene ends were 3 bases for V and 3 bases for J; bases not matched to a gene: 6. The CDR3 reads CSARLLAGNYEQYF. The CDR3 coding sequence is TGCAGTGCTAGGCTACTAGCGGGTAACTACGAGCAGTACTTC.

This clonotype was seen more than once but under ten times. The chain uses TRBV7-2 and TRBJ2-3, with 10 bases lining up with TRBD1. The germline V gene has CDR1 SGHTA and CDR2 FQGNSA. J lost 3 bases, V lost 0 bases, and 3 bases had no gene match. This CDR3 has 16 amino acids. The CDR3: CASSLAAGQGTDTQYF. As DNA, the CDR3 is TGTGCCAGCAGCTTAGCAGCGGGACAGGGGACAGATACGCAGTATTTT.

This clonotype has at least ten counts. The chain recombines TRBV12-3 or TRBV12-4 with TRBJ1-4, with TRBD1 matching 7 bases. This CDR3 has 14 amino acids. V trimming: 5 bases; J trimming: 10 bases; junction bases outside the gene matches: 10. The CDR3 DNA sequence: TGTGCCAGCAGTCCCCAGGGGGGTGGAGGAAAACTGTTTTTT. Its translation: CASSPQGGGGKLFF.

In its sample, this clonotype was seen a few times. The chain combines TRBV27 with TRBJ2-2; D remains unclear. Germline V CDR1 and CDR2: MNHEY, SMNVEV (reference sequence). Trimming took 8 bases from V and 7 from J, leaving 8 bases between them. The CDR3 consists of 11 residues. Here the CDR3 reads CASRFGGELFF. CDR3 nucleotide sequence: TGTGCCAGCCGGTTCGGCGGGGAGCTGTTTTTT.

In its sample, this clonotype was seen many times. This chain links TRBV9 with TRBJ2-5; D not resolved. The CDR3 is 13 residues long. Germline V lookup: CDR1 SGDLS, CDR2 YYNGEE. Trimming removed 1 base at V and 4 bases at J, with 8 bases between. The CDR3, as DNA: TGTGCCAGCAGCGTAAGGGTGGGAGAGACCCAGTACTTC. This sequence encodes CASSVRVGETQYF.

A remark on this clonotype: At one of its ends the junction is not consistent with the germline gene, which may arise from a read error. The gene calls are TRBV29-1 and TRBJ1-1; no definite D call. Germline CDR1 SQVTM, CDR2 ANQGSEA. The CDR3 runs to 13 residues. The CDR3 coding sequence is TGCAGCCCCGTGACGGTCATGAACACTGAAGCTCTCTTT. Protein sequence: CSPVTVMNTEALF.

Of note for this clonotype: With a much larger clone just one base away, this may be a read error. As DNA, the CDR3 is TGTGACAGCAGTGAACACAGGAAGGATTCACCCCTCCACTTT. Translated, it gives CDSSEHRKDSPLHF. The chain is built from TRBV2 and TRBJ1-6; D is possibly TRBD1 (5 bases). CDR1 and CDR2 from the germline V gene are SNHLY and FYNNEI. This CDR3 contains 14 residues.

At least ten counts were recorded for this clonotype. This CDR3 is CASSRREFGGRTDTQYF. CDR3 bases: TGTGCCAGCAGCCGGCGGGAGTTTGGCGGACGCACAGATACGCAGTATTTT. The gene calls are TRBV11-1 and TRBJ2-3, with 7 bases aligning to TRBD2. In germline, CDR1 is SGHAT, CDR2 FQDESV (reference sequence). V dropped 5 bases and J dropped 1; count of bases not matched to a gene: 12. The CDR3 totals 17 residues. Drawing the rest from reference TRBV11-1 and TRBJ2-3, the complete variable domain is EAEVAQSPRYKITEKSQAVAFWCDPISGHATLYWYRQILGQGPELLVQFQDESVVDDSQLPKDRFSAERLKGVDSTLKIQPAELGDSAMYLCASSRREFGGRTDTQYFGPGTRLTVL.

V gene TRBV19 combines with J gene TRBJ2-7; weak D call: TRBD1 (6 bases). The CDR3 has 13 residues. The germline CDR1 and CDR2 sequences are LNHDA and SQIVND (reference sequence). Trimming removed 3 bases from V and 1 base from J, with 7 bases in between. The CDR3 bases are TGTGCCAGTAGTATTACAGGGTCCTACGAGCAGTACTTC. It codes for CASSITGSYEQYF.